This T cell receptor (beta chain) was identified during a study of T cells in localized non-small cell lung cancer. Study-wide results and limits: Within adjacent lung there appeared a median roughly 60 of the top 100 tumor clones. The study linked higher blood T cell density to longer overall survival.

Trimming shortened V by 5 bases and J by 0 bases, and 10 bases separated the two germline ends. Germline V CDR1 and CDR2: SGHTA, FQGNSA. The CDR3 totals 14 residues. Concerning this clone: Its antigen remains unknown.

Produced via immunoSEQ multiplex PCR; TCRdb's table is partial and in-frame only. The repertoire holds over 30,000 clones, with approximately 90% as singletons. The chain uses TRBV7-2 and TRBJ1-1; the D is unclear. The sequencing used peripheral blood mononuclear cells, collected before any cancer treatment. This sequence was found in a male donor at least 60 years old with stage II lung adenocarcinoma. The CDR3 DNA sequence: TGTGCCAGCAGCCTTGGACGGATGAACACTGAAGCTTTCTTT. It specifies CASSLGRMNTEAFF.